Shown below are 24 T cell receptor beta chains from a single sample sequenced in a study of T cells expressing NK-cell markers. TCRdb reprocessed the 5' RACE reads, with one entry per CDR3 protein and no DNA. The sample shows some 150,000 distinct CDR3 sequences, and 37% sits with its ten largest clones. Sequences were obtained from blood T cells: a sorted CD56 or NKG2C T cell subset, CD4+ or CD8+ T cells, or bulk PBMC T cells (not recorded which). These receptors were obtained from a woman aged 50 to 65 in good health.

The chain couples TRBV30 to TRBJ2-3; the TCRdb D gene call, TRBD2, has no DNA to confirm it. The CDR3 contains 17 residues. Looked up from germline, CDR1 is GTSNPN and CDR2 is SVGIG (reference sequence). Here the CDR3 reads CAWSPRTSGSLTDTQYF.

This chain's CDR3 is CASRPRDGYTF. The chain carries TRBV7-2 and TRBJ1-2; the TCRdb call, TRBD1, lacks DNA for checking. Germline V CDR1 and CDR2: SGHTA, FQGNSA. The CDR3 consists of 11 residues.

The gene calls are TRBV6-5 and TRBJ2-5; the D call from TCRdb, TRBD1, cannot be confirmed without DNA. Germline V gives CDR1 MNHEY, CDR2 SVGAGI. There are 15 residues in the CDR3. CDR3 in amino acids: CASSYTGGTEETQYF.

The chain links TRBV29-1 to TRBJ1-1; TCRdb designates TRBD1, a call that cannot be tested without DNA. The CDR3 is 15 amino acids. CDR1 and CDR2 (germline): SQVTM, ANQGSEA. CDR3: CSVEAPTPDTPGAFF.

The J gene is TRBJ2-6, the V gene TRBV12-3 or TRBV12-4; as DNA is missing, the TRBD2 call by TCRdb cannot be tested. This CDR3 comprises 15 residues. CDR3 protein: CASSPTSASLNVLTF.

This chain joins TRBV7-9 and TRBJ2-1; TCRdb names TRBD1, which stays unverified in the absence of DNA. The CDR3 has 14 amino acids. The germline V gene has CDR1 SEHNR and CDR2 FQNEAQ (reference sequence). The CDR3 region is CASSFVGKYNEQFF.

The chain is built from TRBV7-9 and TRBJ2-3; lacking DNA, the TRBD1 call made by TCRdb goes unchecked. The germline gives CDR1 SEHNR, CDR2 FQNEAQ (reference sequence). The CDR3 runs 14 residues. Here the CDR3 reads CASSPTGGINTQYF.

This sequence joins TRBV29-1 and TRBJ2-3; TCRdb designates TRBD1, a call that cannot be tested without DNA. The CDR3 length is 14 residues. The V gene's germline CDR1 is SQVTM and CDR2 ANQGSEA. The CDR3 protein is CSVRGTTKGTTQYF.

This chain links TRBV20-1 with TRBJ1-5; TCRdb designates TRBD1, a call that cannot be tested without DNA. CDR3 length: 17 amino acids. CDR1 and CDR2 (germline): DFQATT, SNEGSKA (reference sequence). The CDR3 region is CSAKGGTGVYSNQPQHF.

The chain combines TRBV12-3 or TRBV12-4 with TRBJ1-2; TCRdb calls TRBD1, which cannot be checked without DNA. The CDR3 runs to 14 residues. The chain's CDR3 is CASSFVPGSDGYTF.

The chain recombines TRBV27 with TRBJ2-7. This CDR3 is built from 14 residues. The germline V gene has CDR1 MNHEY and CDR2 SMNVEV (reference sequence). The CDR3 loop is CASNPTGTSYEQYF.

The gene calls are TRBV2 and TRBJ2-1; no DNA is available, so the TRBD1 call from TCRdb remains unchecked. The CDR3 is made up of 14 amino acids. CDR1 and CDR2 from the germline V gene are SNHLY and FYNNEI. The CDR3 sequence: CARGRESSYNEQFF.

This rearrangement joins TRBV2 to TRBJ2-1; without DNA, the TCRdb call of TRBD2 cannot be checked. CDR3 length: 14 residues. Germline lookup yields CDR1 SNHLY and CDR2 FYNNEI. The CDR3 reads CASSEARGEYEQFF. Looking up the rest from reference TRBV2 and TRBJ2-1 gives the full variable domain: EPEVTQTPSHQVTQMGQEVILRCVPISNHLYFYWYRQILGQKVEFLVSFYNNEISEKSEIFDDQFSVERPDGSNFTLKIRSTKLEDSAMYFCASSEARGEYEQFFGPGTRLTVL.

The chain has TRBV29-1 and TRBJ2-7; without DNA, the TCRdb call of TRBD1 cannot be checked. Germline CDR1 and CDR2: SQVTM and ANQGSEA. This CDR3 region has 15 residues. CDR3: CSVEGLSGASYEQYF.

The chain is built from TRBV7-9 and TRBJ2-2; TCRdb picks TRBD2, but there is no DNA to check that call. Germline CDR1 and CDR2: SEHNR and FQNEAQ (reference sequence). The CDR3 covers 18 residues. The CDR3 sequence: CASSFAGLAGGRTGELFF. Full variable domain (missing parts from reference TRBV7-9 and TRBJ2-2): DTGVSQNPRHKITKRGQNVTFRCDPISEHNRLYWYRQTLGQGPEFLTYFQNEAQLEKSRLLSDRFSAERPKGSFSTLEIQRTEQGDSAMYLCASSFAGLAGGRTGELFFGEGSRLTVL.

The chain employs TRBV7-3 and TRBJ2-2; TCRdb's D gene call, TRBD1, goes unchecked for lack of DNA. The CDR3 runs 14 residues. Germline CDR1 is SGHTA and CDR2 is FQGTGA. This CDR3 is CASSPGQNTGELFF. The whole variable domain, filled in from reference TRBV7-3 and TRBJ2-2, reads GAGVSQTPSNKVTEKGKYVELRCDPISGHTALYWYRQSLGQGPEFLIYFQGTGAADDSGLPNDRFFAVRPEGSVSTLKIQRTERGDSAVYLCASSPGQNTGELFFGEGSRLTVL.

The chain joins TRBV2 to TRBJ2-1. This CDR3 is built from 13 residues. Germline V gene sequence: CDR1 SNHLY, CDR2 FYNNEI. CDR3 protein: CASSDAWLNEQFF.

The CDR3 sequence is CASSQASGRAYEQYF. The chain links TRBV4-1 to TRBJ2-7. CDR3 size: 15 residues. Germline assignment: CDR1 MGHRA and CDR2 YSYEKL.

V and J are TRBV14 and TRBJ1-1. Germline V gives CDR1 SGHDN, CDR2 FVKESK. The CDR3 contains 15 residues. CDR3 in amino acids: CASSQAGLMNTEAFF.

The genes are TRBV20-1 and TRBJ2-7; TCRdb calls TRBD2, which cannot be checked without DNA. Germline loops: CDR1 DFQATT, CDR2 SNEGSKA (reference sequence). This CDR3 has 13 residues. The CDR3 loop reads CSAELAGTYEQYF.

The chain employs TRBV5-1 and TRBJ2-3. Germline V gene data show CDR1 as SGHRS and CDR2 as YFSETQ. The CDR3 totals 13 residues. The CDR3 here is CASSDPWRDTQYF.

The rearrangement uses TRBV21-1 and TRBJ1-1. TRBV21-1 is a known pseudogene. This CDR3 comprises 16 residues. The CDR3 spells CASSKVGYSSNTEAFF.

The chain has TRBV6-5 and TRBJ2-7; TCRdb calls TRBD1, which cannot be checked without DNA. The CDR3 runs 15 residues. CDR1 is MNHEY, CDR2 SVGAGI, per germline. This CDR3 reads CASSLTGTGGVEQYF.

The chain couples TRBV5-1 to TRBJ1-5; no DNA is available, so the TRBD1 call from TCRdb remains unchecked. CDR1 SGHRS and CDR2 YFSETQ come from the germline V gene. This CDR3 has 14 amino acids. The chain's CDR3 is CASSSGQPNQPQHF.